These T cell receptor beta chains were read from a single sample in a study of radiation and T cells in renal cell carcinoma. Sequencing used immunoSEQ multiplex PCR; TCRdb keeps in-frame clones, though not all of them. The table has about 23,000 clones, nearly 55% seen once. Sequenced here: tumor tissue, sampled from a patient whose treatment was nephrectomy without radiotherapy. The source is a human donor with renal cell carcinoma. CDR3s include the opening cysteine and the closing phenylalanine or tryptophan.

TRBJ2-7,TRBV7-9,CASSNFGPYEQYF
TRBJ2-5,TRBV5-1,CASSDGGYQETQYF
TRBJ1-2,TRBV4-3,CASSQDVGRGPYGYTF
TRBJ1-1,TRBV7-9,CASSLDGQTGVKAFF
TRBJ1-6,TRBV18,CASSPLSRQSLNSPLHF
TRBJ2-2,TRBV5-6,CASSLGLAETGELFF
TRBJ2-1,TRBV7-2,CASSLVGGGRSSYNEQFF
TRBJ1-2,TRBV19,CASTPGAVYGYTF
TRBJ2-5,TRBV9,CASSTGLALQETQYF
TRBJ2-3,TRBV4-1,CASSRLEGAGTDTQYF
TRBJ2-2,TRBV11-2,CASTPGQGRTGELFF
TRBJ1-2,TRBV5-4,CASSPPDRGGGGYTF
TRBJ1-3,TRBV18,CASSHSTTGRNTIYF
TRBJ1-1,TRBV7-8,CASSYPLGMNTEAFF
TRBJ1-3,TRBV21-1,CASSKVGALSGNTIYF
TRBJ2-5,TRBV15,CATSRDNTNQETQYF
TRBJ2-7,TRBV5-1,CASSWAPDRSYEQYF
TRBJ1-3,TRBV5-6,CASSRSSSGNTIYF
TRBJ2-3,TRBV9,CASSAGGGPPDTQYF
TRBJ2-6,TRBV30,CAWSVQFRSGQDSGANVLTF
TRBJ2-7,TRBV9,CASSRDMRVAEQYF
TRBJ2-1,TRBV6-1,CASSGGVTGPNEQFF
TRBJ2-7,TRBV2,CASSYKGNEQYF
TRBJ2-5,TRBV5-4,CASSPGRFPVQETQYF
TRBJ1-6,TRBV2,CASSEKGSYSPLHF
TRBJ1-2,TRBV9,CASEGQNYGYTF
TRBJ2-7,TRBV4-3,CASSRDRNSYEQYF
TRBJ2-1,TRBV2,CASSGGGQSYNEQFF
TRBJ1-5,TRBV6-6,CASSYSNNQPQHF
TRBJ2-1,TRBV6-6,CASSRDSYNEQFF
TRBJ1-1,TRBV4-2,CASSQLGEVTEAFF
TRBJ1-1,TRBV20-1,CSARGNTEAFF
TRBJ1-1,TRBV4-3,CASSQDLEGTEAFF
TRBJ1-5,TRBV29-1,CSVETGIGQPQHF
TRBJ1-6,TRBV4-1,CASSQDPRIDSPLHF
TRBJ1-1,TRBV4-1,CASSQVTNGPEAFF
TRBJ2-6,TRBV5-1,CARPGQTNSGANVLTF
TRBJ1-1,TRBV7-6,CASSFRRSDTEAFF
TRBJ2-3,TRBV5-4,CASSFGLAGGIADTQYF
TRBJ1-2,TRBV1,CTSSLQGHGYTF
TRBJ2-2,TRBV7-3,CASSSGQTGELFF
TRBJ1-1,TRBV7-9,CASSPVLGTEAFF
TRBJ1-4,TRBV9,CASSVGAATNEKLFF
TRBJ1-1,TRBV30,CAWTAGGTEAFF
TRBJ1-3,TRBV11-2,CASSPLLRGGNTIYF
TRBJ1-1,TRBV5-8,CASSFRPRMAEAFF
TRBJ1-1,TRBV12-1,CASSCGTGDTEAFF
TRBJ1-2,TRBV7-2,CASSPRGGLFYGYTF
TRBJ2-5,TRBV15,CATSRGVGGPQETQYF
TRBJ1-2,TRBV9,CASSVEGRTLGYTF
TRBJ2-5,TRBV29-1,CSVHTGGRETQYF
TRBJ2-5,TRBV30,CAWTELAGELQETQYF
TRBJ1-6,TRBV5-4,CASSPDRGTYSPLHF